This TCR beta chain came from a study of cytomegalovirus exposure and HLA in healthy donors. CDR1 LGHNA and CDR2 YNFKEQ come from the germline V gene. The CDR3 extends over 12 amino acids. Between the trimmed V and J ends, which lost 5 bases and 3 bases, there was a span of 7 bases. With 60 Vbeta and 13 Jbeta primers, the PCR was carried out. This table comes from immunoSEQ multiplex PCR, and its TCRdb copy is limited to in-frame clones, with some not included. The sample lists about 35,000 clones; roughly 78% were seen once. The sequencing input was PBMCs. This chain uses TRBV4-2 with TRBJ1-1, with D maybe TRBD1 (5 bases). The sequence was obtained from a male donor in good health and CMV-seronegative. The CDR3 nucleotides read TGTGCCAGCAGCACAGGCTACACTGAAGCTTTCTTT. This encodes CASSTGYTEAFF.